A single sample is the source of the 15 T cell receptor beta chains below, sequenced in a study of cytomegalovirus exposure and HLA in healthy donors. Primers: 60 Vbeta forward and 13 Jbeta reverse. Clones were read by immunoSEQ multiplex PCR, and TCRdb kept only the in-frame ones, dropping some. The data show fewer than 150,000 clones, around 69% seen once. Specimen: PBMCs. The receptors come from a man aged 45 to 65 in good health and CMV-seropositive.

The rearrangement uses TRBV14 and TRBJ1-1; weak D call: TRBD1 (5 bases). Trimming removed 0 bases at V and 1 base at J, with 18 bases between. There are 18 residues in the CDR3. Germline values: CDR1 SGHDN, CDR2 FVKESK. CDR3 amino acids: CASSQEDWAGWSNTEAFF. The DNA for the CDR3 is TGTGCCAGCAGCCAAGAAGATTGGGCAGGGTGGTCGAACACTGAAGCTTTCTTT.

The chain has TRBV28 and TRBJ2-7; D is unclear. Trimming removed 3 bases at V and 2 bases at J, with 14 bases between. Looked up from germline, CDR1 is MDHEN and CDR2 is SYDVKM. The length of the CDR3 is 15 residues. The CDR3: CASSLVPAGPYEQYF. In nucleotides, the CDR3 is TGTGCCAGCAGTTTGGTCCCGGCAGGTCCCTACGAGCAGTACTTC. Filled out from reference TRBV28 and TRBJ2-7, the complete variable domain reads DVKVTQSSRYLVKRTGEKVFLECVQDMDHENMFWYRQDPGLGLRLIYFSYDVKMKEKGDIPEGYSVSREKKERFSLILESASTNQTSMYLCASSLVPAGPYEQYFGPGTRLTVT.

This sequence joins TRBV5-1 and TRBJ2-1; 11 bases map to TRBD2. The V segment lost 2 bases and the J segment 8 bases; nucleotides outside the gene matches: 9. This CDR3 has 16 amino acids. CDR1 SGHRS and CDR2 YFSETQ come from the germline V gene. CDR3 DNA sequence: TGCGCCAGCAGCTTACAGACTAGCGGGGTTTCGGATGAGCAGTTCTTC. Amino acids: CASSLQTSGVSDEQFF.

This chain connects TRBV5-1 to TRBJ2-7, with 12 bases fitting TRBD2. J gave up 0 bases and V 5 bases, and 15 bases lay outside the gene matches. CDR1 and CDR2 (germline): SGHRS, YFSETQ. The CDR3 covers 19 residues. The CDR3 region has the DNA TGCGCCAGCAGACATACGACTAGCGGGAGTTTGAAGGCCTCCTACGAGCAGTACTTC. It yields the protein CASRHTTSGSLKASYEQYF.

This chain joins TRBV28 and TRBJ2-1; maybe TRBD2 (6 bases). Per the germline V gene, CDR1 is MDHEN and CDR2 is SYDVKM. The CDR3 covers 15 residues. V was clipped by 2 bases and J by 6 bases, with 14 bases between them. Written as DNA, the CDR3 is TGTGCCAGCAGTTTAGGAGGGAGGAAAGCCAATGAGCAGTTCTTC. This encodes CASSLGGRKANEQFF.

This clone was recorded once. The chain uses TRBV7-6 and TRBJ1-5; the match to TRBD1 covers 7 bases. Germline lookup yields CDR1 SGHVS and CDR2 FNYEAQ. The ends lost 1 base at V and 6 bases at J; junction bases unmatched: 3. This CDR3 is 14 amino acids long. CDR3 in amino acids: CASSLGQGGQPQHF. In DNA, the CDR3 is TGTGCCAGCAGCTTAGGGCAGGGGGGTCAGCCCCAGCATTTT.

V usage is TRBV5-1 and J usage is TRBJ1-5, with D unclear. V lost 0 bases, J lost 4 bases, and 8 bases lay in between. The V gene's germline CDR1 is SGHRS and CDR2 YFSETQ. The CDR3 totals 14 residues. The CDR3 here is CASSLESGNQPQHF. The CDR3 coding sequence is TGCGCCAGCAGCTTGGAGTCCGGTAATCAGCCCCAGCATTTT.

This clone appeared a single time. The chain recombines TRBV7-2 with TRBJ2-1, with a possible D match to TRBD1 (7 bases). CDR1 and CDR2 (germline): SGHTA, FQGNSA. Trimming shortened V by 1 base and J by 7 bases, and 14 bases separated the two germline ends. The CDR3 runs to 15 residues. The CDR3 is CASSLEEGAQNEQFF. The CDR3 coding sequence is TGTGCCAGCAGCTTAGAGGAGGGGGCGCAGAATGAGCAGTTCTTC.

The rearrangement joins TRBV7-9 to TRBJ2-7; TRBD1 agrees at 12 bases. V was clipped by 4 bases and J by 5 bases; unmatched bases: 6. CDR3 length equals 15 residues. Germline assignment: CDR1 SEHNR and CDR2 FQNEAQ (reference sequence). DNA of the CDR3: TGTGCCAGCAGCTCAACCGGGACAGGGGGCCACGAGCAGTACTTC. Translation gives CASSSTGTGGHEQYF.

The gene calls are TRBV19 and TRBJ2-1, with D perhaps TRBD2 (5 bases). The germline V gene encodes CDR1 LNHDA and CDR2 SQIVND (reference sequence). The V end lost 8 bases, the J end lost 0 bases, and 11 bases lay between the germline ends. This CDR3 spans 14 amino acids. The CDR3 sequence: CASRGLSSYNEQFF. The CDR3 DNA is TGTGCCAGTCGCGGACTTAGCTCCTACAATGAGCAGTTCTTC.

The rearrangement links TRBV7-9 to TRBJ2-7; 7 nucleotides agree with TRBD1. Trimming cost V 5 bases and J 4 bases; bases outside gene matches: 5. Germline V gene data show CDR1 as SEHNR and CDR2 as FQNEAQ (reference sequence). There are 13 residues in the CDR3. The CDR3 DNA is TGTGCCAGCAGCGCCGGGACAGCATACGAGCAGTACTTC. This encodes CASSAGTAYEQYF. Supplemented by reference TRBV7-9 and TRBJ2-7, the full variable domain reads DTGVSQNPRHKITKRGQNVTFRCDPISEHNRLYWYRQTLGQGPEFLTYFQNEAQLEKSRLLSDRFSAERPKGSFSTLEIQRTEQGDSAMYLCASSAGTAYEQYFGPGTRLTVT.

V is TRBV6-5 and J is TRBJ2-1; perhaps TRBD1 as D (5 bases). Germline assignment: CDR1 MNHEY and CDR2 SVGAGI. The CDR3 loop spans 15 amino acids. Trimming left V 3 bases short and J 4 bases short, with 13 bases between. The CDR3 protein is CASSYRDSLYNEQFF. CDR3 bases: TGTGCCAGCAGTTATAGAGACAGTCTTTACAATGAGCAGTTCTTC.

The chain employs TRBV19 and TRBJ1-5; 9 nucleotides agree with TRBD1. With 4 bases clipped from V and 1 base from J, the junction kept 2 bases outside the gene matches. The length of the CDR3 is 15 residues. Germline V gene data show CDR1 as LNHDA and CDR2 as SQIVND (reference sequence). As DNA, the CDR3 is TGTGCCAGTAGTACGGACAGGGGAAGCAATCAGCCCCAGCATTTT. Protein sequence: CASSTDRGSNQPQHF.

The chain joins TRBV29-1 to TRBJ1-1; a weak D match, TRBD1 (6 bases). Germline CDR1 reads SQVTM; CDR2 reads ANQGSEA. The germline V and J ends were trimmed by 6 bases and 5 bases, with 22 bases remaining between them. This CDR3 is 15 amino acids long. The CDR3 coding sequence is TGCAGCGTCGCCTACTTTTCAGGGGCCGGAACTGAAGCTTTCTTT. Its translation is CSVAYFSGAGTEAFF.

This clone turned up a few times. The chain couples TRBV4-1 to TRBJ2-2; D gene unclear. The V gene's germline CDR1 is MGHRA and CDR2 YSYEKL. V was trimmed by 3 bases and J by 4 bases, leaving 9 bases between them. This CDR3 is 14 amino acids long. CDR3 nucleotides: TGCGCCAGCAGCCAGGAGTACGGCACCGGGGAGCTGTTTTTT. The encoded protein is CASSQEYGTGELFF.